A selection of T cell receptor beta chains follows, all from one sample in a study of T cell responses to AZD1222 COVID-19 vaccine. TCRdb's copy holds only in-frame clones and misses some; the assay was immunoSEQ multiplex PCR. The sample records some 180,000 clones, more than 90% being singletons. The sample here was peripheral blood, taken 28 days after the second dose of the MenACWY control vaccine. The source is an adult who received the MenACWY meningococcal vaccine as a control. The CDR3 runs from the conserved cysteine through the conserved F or W. D genes are given only for firm matches. Only part of the rows carry a size: once, few, many, or a class if the clone is expanded.

CDR3aa,CDR3nt,j_gene,abundance,d_gene,v_gene,len
CASSLMGQNRETQYF,TGTGCCAGCAGCCTTATGGGACAGAACCGGGAGACCCAGTACTTC,TRBJ2-5,-,TRBD1,TRBV7-3,15
CASRSRTSETQYF,TGTGCCAGTAGGTCAAGGACCTCAGAGACCCAGTACTTC,TRBJ2-5,-,-,TRBV19,13
CASSPVLGELFF,TGTGCCAGCTCACCCGTATTAGGGGAGCTGTTTTTT,TRBJ2-2,-,-,TRBV18,12
CASTRTVMDSAEAFF,TGTGCCAGCACCCGGACGGTGATGGACTCGGCTGAAGCTTTCTTT,TRBJ1-1,-,-,TRBV2,15
CSVKSGATNEKLFF,TGCAGCGTTAAGTCGGGGGCGACTAATGAAAAACTGTTTTTT,TRBJ1-4,-,-,TRBV29-1,14
CASSGTAKNSPLHF,TGTGCCAGCAGCGGGACAGCCAAAAATTCACCCCTCCACTTT,TRBJ1-6,-,TRBD1,TRBV3-1/TRBV3-2,14
CASSLVAGGENEQFF,TGTGCCAGCAGCCTCGTAGCGGGAGGTGAAAATGAGCAGTTCTTC,TRBJ2-1,-,TRBD2,TRBV7-2,15
CAISAGMDVNEQFF,TGTGCCATCAGTGCGGGAATGGATGTCAATGAGCAGTTCTTC,TRBJ2-1,once,-,TRBV10-3,14
CASSQEGQGRFLQYGYTF,TGTGCCAGCAGCCAAGAGGGACAGGGTAGATTTCTCCAATATGGCTACACCTTC,TRBJ1-2,-,TRBD1,TRBV14,18
CASSLAGGPSEQFF,TGTGCCAGCAGCTTAGCGGGAGGGCCTTCGGAGCAGTTCTTC,TRBJ2-1,-,TRBD2,TRBV7-3,14
CASSLALTGELFF,TGTGCCAGCAGCTTAGCACTCACCGGGGAGCTGTTTTTT,TRBJ2-2,-,-,TRBV7-3,13
CASSPGQGWQPQHF,TGTGCCAGCAGTCCTGGACAGGGCTGGCAGCCCCAGCATTTT,TRBJ1-5,-,TRBD1,TRBV7-9,14
CASSLRPRGGETDTQYF,TGTGCCAGCAGCTTAAGGCCTCGAGGGGGCGAGACAGATACGCAGTATTTT,TRBJ2-3,-,TRBD1,TRBV7-8,17
CASSQGQGWSGNTIYF,TGCGCCAGCAGCCAGGGACAGGGGTGGTCTGGAAACACCATATATTTT,TRBJ1-3,-,TRBD1,TRBV4-1,16
CASSFVVTADTQYF,TGTGCCAGCAGCTTTGTTGTCACCGCTGATACGCAGTATTTT,TRBJ2-3,once,-,TRBV11-2,14
CASSYVSGGGEAFF,TGCGCCAGCAGCTATGTCTCAGGGGGCGGTGAAGCTTTCTTT,TRBJ1-1,-,TRBD1,TRBV5-1,14
CASSRGFIYEQYF,TGTGCCAGCAGTCGGGGGTTTATCTACGAGCAGTACTTC,TRBJ2-7,-,-,TRBV27,13
CASSREQRSSGNTIYF,TGTGCCAGCAGCCGCGAGCAGAGGTCCTCTGGAAACACCATATATTTT,TRBJ1-3,-,-,TRBV4-2,16
CALEAGDGYGYTF,TGTGCTTTGGAGGCAGGGGACGGCTATGGCTACACCTTC,TRBJ1-2,-,-,TRBV7-9,13
CASSVLAGPEKLFF,TGTGCCAGCAGTGTGCTGGCAGGCCCAGAAAAACTGTTTTTT,TRBJ1-4,-,-,TRBV2,14
CASRALAGGSYEQYF,TGTGCCAGCAGAGCGCTAGCGGGAGGGTCCTACGAGCAGTACTTC,TRBJ2-7,-,TRBD2,TRBV2,15
CASSLATGGSGELFF,TGCGCCAGCAGCTTGGCGACAGGCGGTTCCGGGGAGCTGTTTTTT,TRBJ2-2,-,-,TRBV5-1,15
CAWSPPGAFF,TGTGCCTGGAGTCCCCCCGGAGCTTTCTTT,TRBJ1-1,-,-,TRBV30,10
CASRLRPSETQYF,TGCGCCAGCAGGCTACGGCCCTCAGAGACCCAGTACTTC,TRBJ2-5,-,-,TRBV10-1,13
CASSRASGQSNEKLFF,TGTGCCAGCAGTAGGGCATCGGGACAGTCAAATGAAAAACTGTTTTTT,TRBJ1-4,-,TRBD1,TRBV7-2,16
CSVVATQETQYF,TGCAGCGTTGTGGCAACTCAAGAGACCCAGTACTTC,TRBJ2-5,-,-,TRBV29-1,12
CASSFSLRGQGTNYGYTF,TGTGCCAGCAGTTTCTCCCTGAGGGGACAGGGAACTAACTATGGCTACACCTTC,TRBJ1-2,-,TRBD1,TRBV28,18
CASTSGSRAGELFF,TGCGCCAGCACTAGCGGGAGTCGAGCCGGGGAGCTGTTTTTT,TRBJ2-2,once,TRBD2,TRBV10-1,14
CASSATINQPQHF,TGTGCCAGTAGTGCGACAATAAATCAGCCCCAGCATTTT,TRBJ1-5,-,-,TRBV19,13
CASSLGAENEKLFF,TGTGCCAGCAGCTTAGGGGCAGAAAATGAAAAACTGTTTTTT,TRBJ1-4,-,-,TRBV7-2,14
CSASNLVGNQPQHF,TGCAGTGCTAGTAACCTGGTCGGGAATCAGCCCCAGCATTTT,TRBJ1-5,-,-,TRBV20-1,14
CASSSRTGAYEQYF,TGTGCCAGCAGTTCCCGGACAGGGGCCTACGAGCAGTACTTC,TRBJ2-7,-,TRBD1,TRBV6-2/TRBV6-3,14
CASSRPVGLAGGSSYNEQFF,TGTGCCAGCAGTCGACCCGTTGGACTAGCGGGAGGGAGCTCCTACAATGAGCAGTTCTTC,TRBJ2-1,-,TRBD2,TRBV27,20
CASSFRQANFYGYTF,TGTGCCAGCAGTTTCCGGCAGGCAAACTTCTATGGCTACACCTTC,TRBJ1-2,-,-,TRBV6-2/TRBV6-3,15
CSVVGLAGAYEQYF,TGCAGCGTTGTGGGGCTAGCGGGAGCCTACGAGCAGTACTTC,TRBJ2-7,-,TRBD2,TRBV29-1,14